These T cell receptor beta chains were read from a single sample in a study of beta chain features in type 1 diabetes. This table comes from immunoSEQ multiplex PCR, and its TCRdb copy is limited to in-frame clones, with some not included. Among 810,000 or so clones listed, 17% were seen once. The sequenced sample consisted of naive CD4+ T cells from blood. These receptors originate from a woman under 30 in good health. Both conserved end residues are part of each CDR3. The D gene is left open where the match is weak. Where a row states a size, it is once, few, many or the class of an expanded clone; other rows omit it.

v_gene,abundance,j_gene,d_gene,CDR3aa,CDR3nt
TRBV4-1,once,TRBJ2-1,-,CASSRDSYNEQFF,TGCGCCAGCAGCCGCGACAGCTACAATGAGCAGTTCTTC
TRBV2,few,TRBJ1-2,-,CASTRRSYNYGYTF,TGTGCCAGCACCCGACGATCTTATAACTATGGCTACACCTTC
TRBV5-1,few,TRBJ2-3,-,CASSPDREGNTQYF,TGCGCCAGCAGCCCCGACAGGGAGGGAAATACGCAGTATTTT
TRBV7-2,-,TRBJ2-7,TRBD2,CASSYGTSSHEQYF,TGTGCCAGCAGCTACGGGACTAGCTCCCACGAGCAGTACTTC
TRBV6-5,-,TRBJ1-2,-,CASSYRGYYGYTF,TGTGCCAGCAGTTATCGGGGGTACTATGGCTACACCTTC
TRBV14,many,TRBJ2-1,-,CASSLLAYNEQFF,TGTGCCAGCAGCCTGCTGGCCTACAATGAGCAGTTCTTC
TRBV10-3,few,TRBJ2-2,-,CAIGGTGELFF,TGTGCCATCGGTGGCACCGGGGAGCTGTTTTTT
TRBV19,-,TRBJ1-5,-,CASSIAGGRHQPQHF,TGTGCCAGTAGTATAGCGGGGGGTAGACATCAGCCCCAGCATTTT
TRBV25-1,-,TRBJ2-7,-,CASSESGGRSYEQYF,TGTGCCAGCAGTGAATCTGGTGGGAGATCTTACGAGCAGTACTTC
TRBV9,-,TRBJ1-1,-,CASSVQGENTEAFF,TGTGCCAGCAGCGTACAGGGAGAGAACACTGAAGCTTTCTTT
TRBV28,-,TRBJ2-7,TRBD1,CASSSTGGSSSYEQYF,TGTGCCAGCAGTTCCACAGGGGGCTCGAGCTCCTACGAGCAGTACTTC
TRBV4-2,-,TRBJ2-3,TRBD1,CASRDRGTDTQYF,TGTGCCAGCCGGGACAGAGGCACAGATACGCAGTATTTT
TRBV7-3,-,TRBJ2-1,-,CASSSGGSATGEQFF,TGTGCCAGCAGCTCTGGCGGGTCGGCGACAGGCGAGCAGTTCTTC
TRBV5-1,-,TRBJ2-5,-,CASSFKGRGTQYF,TGCGCCAGCAGCTTCAAGGGGCGTGGGACCCAGTACTTC
TRBV7-3,-,TRBJ2-5,TRBD1,CASSFNGIDRGGTQYF,TGTGCCAGCAGCTTCAACGGTATCGACAGGGGAGGGACCCAGTACTTC
TRBV11-2,-,TRBJ2-1,TRBD2,CASSSRLAVNEQFF,TGTGCCAGCAGCTCAAGACTAGCGGTCAATGAGCAGTTCTTC
TRBV7-3,few,TRBJ2-1,TRBD1,CASSLHSGQVDNEQFF,TGTGCCAGCAGCTTACACTCGGGACAGGTCGACAATGAGCAGTTCTTC
TRBV9,-,TRBJ2-6,TRBD1,CASREGGTGANVLTF,TGTGCCAGCAGAGAAGGGGGCACTGGGGCCAACGTCCTGACTTTC
TRBV11-2,few,TRBJ2-2,-,CASSLAGTNTGELFF,TGTGCCAGCAGCTTAGCGGGAACGAACACCGGGGAGCTGTTTTTT
TRBV7-6,-,TRBJ2-2,TRBD2,CASSLRRGGPGTGELFF,TGTGCCAGCAGCTTAAGAAGGGGAGGGCCGGGGACCGGGGAGCTGTTTTTT
TRBV28,-,TRBJ2-5,-,CASSSLQVGVETQYF,TGTGCCAGCAGTTCCCTTCAAGTGGGGGTGGAGACCCAGTACTTC
TRBV20-1,-,TRBJ2-7,-,CSVPGAYEQYF,TGCAGTGTACCGGGGGCCTACGAGCAGTACTTC
TRBV5-1,few,TRBJ2-5,TRBD2,CASSRLAGGLQETQYF,TGCGCCAGCAGCCGGTTAGCGGGAGGGCTGCAAGAGACCCAGTACTTC
TRBV7-3,-,TRBJ2-1,TRBD1,CASSNRGYEQFF,TGTGCCAGCAGCAACAGGGGTTATGAGCAGTTCTTC
TRBV5-1,few,TRBJ1-4,-,CASSKWEGMNEKLFF,TGCGCCAGCAGCAAATGGGAGGGGATGAATGAAAAACTGTTTTTT
TRBV9,-,TRBJ1-1,-,CASSVVAGGTEAFF,TGTGCCAGCAGCGTAGTGGCAGGCGGAACTGAAGCTTTCTTT
TRBV28,-,TRBJ2-7,TRBD2,CASTLAGVSYEQYF,TGTGCCAGCACCTTAGCGGGAGTTTCCTACGAGCAGTACTTC
TRBV28,-,TRBJ1-1,-,CASSLGTEAFF,TGTGCCAGCAGCCTCGGGACTGAAGCTTTCTTT
TRBV7-2,few,TRBJ2-1,-,CASSLSLYNEQFF,TGTGCCAGCAGCTTGTCCCTATACAATGAGCAGTTCTTC
TRBV7-9,-,TRBJ1-4,-,CASSSSGVGTEKLFF,TGTGCCAGCAGCTCCTCCGGCGTCGGGACTGAAAAACTGTTTTTT
TRBV27,few,TRBJ2-1,TRBD2,CASSLSHGLAGGKQQFF,TGTGCCAGCAGTTTATCGCACGGACTAGCGGGAGGGAAGCAGCAGTTCTTC
TRBV20-1,few,TRBJ1-2,-,CSAHLAYGYTF,TGCAGTGCTCACCTCGCCTATGGCTACACCTTC
TRBV2,-,TRBJ2-3,TRBD2,CASSAGPGAGGSDTQYF,TGTGCCAGCAGTGCGGGTCCGGGAGCGGGAGGCTCAGATACGCAGTATTTT
TRBV15,few,TRBJ1-5,-,CATSRQRGTNQPQHF,TGTGCCACCAGCAGGCAGAGAGGCACCAATCAGCCCCAGCATTTT
TRBV5-1,-,TRBJ1-5,-,CASSLTGIGNQPQHF,TGCGCCAGCAGCTTGACAGGGATTGGCAATCAGCCCCAGCATTTT
TRBV5-5,few,TRBJ1-5,TRBD1,CASSLVGTANQPQHF,TGTGCCAGCAGCTTGGTGGGGACAGCAAATCAGCCCCAGCATTTT
TRBV29-1,-,TRBJ2-1,TRBD2,CSVDLLAGGDNEQFF,TGCAGCGTTGATTTGCTAGCGGGAGGTGACAATGAGCAGTTCTTC
TRBV7-6,few,TRBJ1-5,TRBD1,CASSLEAGGQPQHF,TGTGCCAGCAGCTTAGAGGCAGGGGGCCAGCCCCAGCATTTT
TRBV4-3,-,TRBJ2-7,-,CASSRDRAGSYEQYF,TGCGCCAGCAGCCGAGACCGAGCGGGCTCCTACGAGCAGTACTTC
TRBV28,-,TRBJ2-7,TRBD2,CASSLAGVSPYEQYF,TGTGCCAGCAGTTTAGCGGGGGTATCCCCCTACGAGCAGTACTTC
TRBV5-1,-,TRBJ2-1,TRBD1,CASSLDGQGYNEQFF,TGCGCCAGCAGCTTGGACGGACAGGGCTACAATGAGCAGTTCTTC
TRBV19,few,TRBJ2-5,TRBD2,CASSRTSGPLVETQYF,TGTGCCAGTAGCCGGACTAGCGGCCCTCTGGTAGAGACCCAGTACTTC
TRBV4-3,-,TRBJ2-3,TRBD1,CASSQAGQKGDTQYF,TGCGCCAGCAGCCAAGCGGGACAGAAAGGGGATACGCAGTATTTT
TRBV10-3,few,TRBJ2-7,-,CAISDHAGTHYEQYF,TGTGCCATCAGTGACCATGCGGGGACACACTACGAGCAGTACTTC
TRBV19,-,TRBJ2-6,-,CASSLAAAGANVLTF,TGTGCCAGTAGCCTAGCCGCGGCTGGGGCCAACGTCCTGACTTTC
TRBV5-1,few,TRBJ2-7,-,CASSLIPAGREQYF,TGCGCCAGCAGCTTGATCCCCGCGGGTCGCGAGCAGTACTTC
TRBV4-3,-,TRBJ2-1,-,CASSSHGFDEQFF,TGCGCCAGCAGCTCCCACGGCTTTGATGAGCAGTTCTTC
TRBV19,once,TRBJ2-3,TRBD1,CASSNARTGASDTQYF,TGTGCCAGTAGTAATGCTCGGACAGGGGCCTCAGATACGCAGTATTTT
TRBV2,-,TRBJ1-6,-,CASKAGLISPLHF,TGTGCCAGCAAGGCAGGGCTTATTTCACCCCTCCACTTT
TRBV28,few,TRBJ1-5,-,CASRYRGAGQPQHF,TGTGCCAGCAGATATAGAGGAGCCGGACAGCCCCAGCATTTT
TRBV28,-,TRBJ2-1,-,CATLLLNEQFF,TGTGCCACCCTCCTGTTAAATGAGCAGTTCTTC
TRBV6-1,few,TRBJ2-1,-,CASSEYSAADGEQFF,TGTGCCAGCAGTGAGTACTCGGCGGCGGACGGTGAGCAGTTCTTC
TRBV2,-,TRBJ2-4,TRBD1,CASSSDRGNIQYF,TGTGCCAGCAGTTCGGACAGGGGGAACATTCAGTACTTC
TRBV4-3,once,TRBJ2-1,-,CASSRDYPGGNEQFF,TGCGCCAGCAGCCGAGACTACCCAGGGGGGAATGAGCAGTTCTTC
TRBV7-2,few,TRBJ1-1,-,CASSLEGKGTEAFF,TGTGCCAGCAGCTTAGAGGGGAAGGGGACTGAAGCTTTCTTT